A selection of T cell receptor beta chains follows, all from one sample in a study of blood T cell repertoires in COVID-19. Data came from immunoSEQ multiplex PCR; TCRdb stores just in-frame clones and leaves some out. Among some 80,000 clones listed, more than 65% were seen once. Sequencing was carried out using peripheral blood. The receptors derive from a woman in her forties or fifties with acute or convalescent COVID-19. Each CDR3 is given with its conserved first and last residue. A D gene is named only where the DNA matches it firmly.

v_call	d_call	j_call	cdr3_nt	cdr3_aa
TRBV5-5	TRBD1	TRBJ2-3	TGTGCCAGCAGCCCCGGACAGGGAAGAGGCACGGATACGCAGTATTTT	CASSPGQGRGTDTQYF
TRBV11-2	.	TRBJ2-7	TGTGCCAGCAGCCCACAGCCCCAGTCCCTCTACGAGCAGTACTTC	CASSPQPQSLYEQYF
TRBV18	.	TRBJ1-6	TGTGCCAGCTCAAGTGCGGCCGCAACTAATTCACCCCTCCACTTT	CASSSAAATNSPLHF
TRBV4-3	TRBD2	TRBJ2-7	TGCGCCAGCAGCCAAGATGTAGCGGGGGGCTCCTACGAGCAGTACTTC	CASSQDVAGGSYEQYF
TRBV7-9	.	TRBJ1-1	TGTGCCAGCAGCTTATCGGGCGGGGGTGAAGCTTTCTTT	CASSLSGGGEAFF
TRBV4-3	TRBD2	TRBJ2-7	TGCGCCAGCAGCCAACAGCGGGGGGGCGAGTACGAGCAGTACTTC	CASSQQRGGEYEQYF
TRBV27	.	TRBJ2-7	TGTGCCAGCAGTTTATTTGGGTTAGCTACCGCTAACTACGAGCAGTACTTC	CASSLFGLATANYEQYF
TRBV18	.	TRBJ2-3	TGTGCCAGCTCTATAAACAGGGATCCCACAGATACGCAGTATTTT	CASSINRDPTDTQYF
TRBV5-6	TRBD1	TRBJ1-5	TGTGCCAGCAGCCCAAGACAGGGTATTGGCAATCAGCCCCAGCATTTT	CASSPRQGIGNQPQHF
TRBV7-9	TRBD1	TRBJ1-2	TGTGCCAGCAGCTTATCGGGACAGACTTATGGCTACACCTTC	CASSLSGQTYGYTF
TRBV12-5	TRBD2	TRBJ2-2	TGTGCTAGTGTTCTCTCCGACGGGGGGGGGACGAACACCGGGGAGCTGTTTTTT	CASVLSDGGGTNTGELFF
TRBV3-1/TRBV3-2	TRBD2	TRBJ2-5	TGTGCCAGCAGTTACTTTTTCGGGACTACCCAAGAGACCCAGTACTTC	CASSYFFGTTQETQYF
TRBV3-1/TRBV3-2	.	TRBJ2-5	TGTGCCAGCAGCCAAGCGATTGTATCAGGAGAGACCCAGTACTTC	CASSQAIVSGETQYF
TRBV7-2	.	TRBJ2-5	TGTGCCAGCAATGACTATGGTCCAGAGACCCAGTACTTC	CASNDYGPETQYF
TRBV19	.	TRBJ1-2	TGTGCCAGTAGCCCGGGGTCTGGTGGCTACACCTTC	CASSPGSGGYTF